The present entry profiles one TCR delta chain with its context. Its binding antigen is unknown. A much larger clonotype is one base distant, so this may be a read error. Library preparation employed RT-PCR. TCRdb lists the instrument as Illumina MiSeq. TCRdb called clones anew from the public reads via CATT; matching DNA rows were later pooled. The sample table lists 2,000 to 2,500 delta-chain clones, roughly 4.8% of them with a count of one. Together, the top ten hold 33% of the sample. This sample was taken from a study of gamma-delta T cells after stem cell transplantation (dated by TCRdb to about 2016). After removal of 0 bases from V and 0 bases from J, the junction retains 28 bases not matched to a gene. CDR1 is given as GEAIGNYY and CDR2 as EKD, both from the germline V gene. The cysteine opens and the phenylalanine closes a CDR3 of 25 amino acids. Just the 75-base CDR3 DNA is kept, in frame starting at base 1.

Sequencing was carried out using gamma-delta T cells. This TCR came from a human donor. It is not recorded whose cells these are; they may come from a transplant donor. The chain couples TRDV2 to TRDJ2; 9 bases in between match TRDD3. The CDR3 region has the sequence CACDTVPPQVILGEKGSPLTAQLFF. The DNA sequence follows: TGTGCCTGTGACACCGTCCCCCCCCAGGTGATACTGGGGGAAAAGGGAAGCCCTTTGACAGCACAACTCTTCTTT.